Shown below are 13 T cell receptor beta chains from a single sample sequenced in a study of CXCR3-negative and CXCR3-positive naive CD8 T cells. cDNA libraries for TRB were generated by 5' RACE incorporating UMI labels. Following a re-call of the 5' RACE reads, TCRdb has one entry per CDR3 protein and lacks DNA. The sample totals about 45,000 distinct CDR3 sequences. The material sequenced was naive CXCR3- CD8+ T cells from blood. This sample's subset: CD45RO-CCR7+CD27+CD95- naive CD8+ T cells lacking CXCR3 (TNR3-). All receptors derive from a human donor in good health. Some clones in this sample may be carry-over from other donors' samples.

The CDR3: CASSSTGGGYEQYF. The chain couples TRBV7-9 to TRBJ2-7; the TRBD1 assignment by TCRdb is unverifiable without DNA. The CDR3 spans 14 residues. Germline V gives CDR1 SEHNR, CDR2 FQNEAQ (reference sequence).

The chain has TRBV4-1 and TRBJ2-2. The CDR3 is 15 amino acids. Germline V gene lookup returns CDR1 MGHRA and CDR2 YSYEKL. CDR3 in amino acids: CAGSRSYRDTGELFF.

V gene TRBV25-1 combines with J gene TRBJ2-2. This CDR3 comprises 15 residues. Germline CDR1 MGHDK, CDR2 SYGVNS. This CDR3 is CASSEYFMNTGELFF.

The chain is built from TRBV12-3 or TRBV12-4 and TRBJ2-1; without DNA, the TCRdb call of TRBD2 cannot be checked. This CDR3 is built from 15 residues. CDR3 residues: CASSLRLRAANEQFF.

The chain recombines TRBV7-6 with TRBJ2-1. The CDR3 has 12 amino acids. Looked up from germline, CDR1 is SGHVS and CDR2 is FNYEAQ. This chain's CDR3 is CASRDSSHEQFF.

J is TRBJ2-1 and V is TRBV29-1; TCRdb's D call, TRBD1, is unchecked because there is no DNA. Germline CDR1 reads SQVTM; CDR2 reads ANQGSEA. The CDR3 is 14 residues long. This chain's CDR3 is CSVEAGAGENEQFF.

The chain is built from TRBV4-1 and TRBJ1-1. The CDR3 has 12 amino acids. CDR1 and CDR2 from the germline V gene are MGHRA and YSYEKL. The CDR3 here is CASRDRNTEAFF.

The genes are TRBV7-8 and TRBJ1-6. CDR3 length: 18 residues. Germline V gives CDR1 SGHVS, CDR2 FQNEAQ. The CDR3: CASSLSVGGSSYNSPLHF.

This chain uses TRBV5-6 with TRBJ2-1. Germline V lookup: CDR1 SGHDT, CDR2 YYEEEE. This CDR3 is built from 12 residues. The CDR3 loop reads CASSLSSNEQFF.

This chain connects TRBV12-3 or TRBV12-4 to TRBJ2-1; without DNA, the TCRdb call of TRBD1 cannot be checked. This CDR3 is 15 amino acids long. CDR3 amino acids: CASSTPRTGTSEQFF.

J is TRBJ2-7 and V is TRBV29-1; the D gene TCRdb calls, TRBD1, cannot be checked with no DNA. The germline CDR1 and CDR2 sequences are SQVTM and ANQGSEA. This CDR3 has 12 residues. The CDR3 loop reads CSATGRRGEQYF.

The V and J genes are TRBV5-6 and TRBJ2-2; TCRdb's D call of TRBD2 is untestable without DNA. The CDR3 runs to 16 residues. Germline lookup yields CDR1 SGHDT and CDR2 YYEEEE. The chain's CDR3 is CASSLGLAGVTGELFF. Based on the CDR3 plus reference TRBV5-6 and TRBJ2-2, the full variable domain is DAGVTQSPTHLIKTRGQQVTLRCSPKSGHDTVSWYQQALGQGPQFIFQYYEEEERQRGNFPDRFSGHQFPNYSSELNVNALLLGDSALYLCASSLGLAGVTGELFFGEGSRLTVL.

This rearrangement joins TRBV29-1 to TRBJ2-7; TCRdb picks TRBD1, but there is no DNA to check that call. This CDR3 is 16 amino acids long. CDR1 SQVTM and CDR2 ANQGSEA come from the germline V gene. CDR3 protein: CSVEDQQGQGGYEQYF.